Below, one TCR beta chain is given with its context. Using immunoSEQ multiplex PCR, the repertoire was profiled, and TCRdb retains in-frame clones only, with some absent. This sample carries some 230,000 clones, about 88% of them seen once, and the ten largest clones take roughly 10%. The data belong to a study of blood T cell repertoires in COVID-19. In the study overall: PBMCs, B-cell-depleted T cells, or T cells provided the cDNA or gDNA that made up the material.

V lost 8 bases to trimming and J lost 1 base, with 12 bases between them. The CDR3 totals 15 residues. The germline gives CDR1 SNHLY, CDR2 FYNNEI. Sequencing was performed on peripheral blood. The receptor comes from a woman in her 50s with COVID-19, enrolled during active disease. The chain uses TRBV2 and TRBJ2-6; no clear D. This CDR3 is CASGLQTSGANVLTF. The CDR3 DNA is TGTGCCAGCGGCCTCCAGACTTCTGGGGCCAACGTCCTGACTTTC.